The clone carrying this T cell receptor beta chain has only a few counts. Its matching antigen is unknown. This sample is drawn from a study of response to subunit inactivated influenza vaccine. One entry per CDR3 protein, called by TCRdb with MiXCR from the RT-PCR reads. The profile shows hundreds of thousands of distinct CDR3 sequences, 14% of them singletons. The CDR3 is 16 amino acids. Germline-derived CDR1 and CDR2 are SGHRS and YFSETQ. The V segment lost 5 bases and the J segment 3 bases; nucleotides outside the gene matches: 8. Study-wide points: Each seasonal flu vaccination may recruit only limited new T cells, authors suggested.

This TCR came from a man over 45 who received an inactivated influenza vaccine. This rearrangement joins TRBV5-1 to TRBJ2-2; 9 bases fit TRBD1. Material: PBMCs from blood, obtained less than 15 days before vaccination. The CDR3 nucleotides read TGCGCCAGCAGACTGGGGACAGGGAGAGACACCGGGGAGCTGTTTTTT. It translates to CASRLGTGRDTGELFF.